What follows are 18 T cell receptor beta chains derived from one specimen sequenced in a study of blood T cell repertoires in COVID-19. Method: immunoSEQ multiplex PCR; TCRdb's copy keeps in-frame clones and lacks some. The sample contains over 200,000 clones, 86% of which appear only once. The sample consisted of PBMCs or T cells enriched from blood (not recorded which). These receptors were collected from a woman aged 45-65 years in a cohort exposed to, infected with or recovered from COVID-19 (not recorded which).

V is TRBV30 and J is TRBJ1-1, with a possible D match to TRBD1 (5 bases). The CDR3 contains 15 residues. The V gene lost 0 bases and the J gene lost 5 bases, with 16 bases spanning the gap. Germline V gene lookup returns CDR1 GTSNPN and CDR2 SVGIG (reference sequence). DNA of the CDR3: TGTGCCTGGAGTGTACAGGAGGGATTCGGGACTGAAGCTTTCTTT. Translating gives CAWSVQEGFGTEAFF.

CDR3 sequence: CASSQERGTQYF. The CDR3 nucleotides read TGCGCCAGCAGCCAAGAACGGGGGACCCAGTACTTC. The chain employs TRBV4-1 and TRBJ2-5; D possibly corresponds to TRBD2 (5 bases). Germline CDR1 reads MGHRA; CDR2 reads YSYEKL. This CDR3 has 12 residues. With 0 bases removed from V and 7 bases from J, the gap between germline ends came to 6 bases.

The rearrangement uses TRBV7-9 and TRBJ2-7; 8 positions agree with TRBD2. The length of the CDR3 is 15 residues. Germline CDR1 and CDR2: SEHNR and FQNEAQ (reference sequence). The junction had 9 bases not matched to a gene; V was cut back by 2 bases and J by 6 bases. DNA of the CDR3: TGTGCCAGCAGCTTAAGGGCGGGGGGCCCATCCGAGCAGTACTTC. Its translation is CASSLRAGGPSEQYF. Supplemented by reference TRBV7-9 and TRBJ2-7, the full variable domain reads DTGVSQNPRHKITKRGQNVTFRCDPISEHNRLYWYRQTLGQGPEFLTYFQNEAQLEKSRLLSDRFSAERPKGSFSTLEIQRTEQGDSAMYLCASSLRAGGPSEQYFGPGTRLTVT.

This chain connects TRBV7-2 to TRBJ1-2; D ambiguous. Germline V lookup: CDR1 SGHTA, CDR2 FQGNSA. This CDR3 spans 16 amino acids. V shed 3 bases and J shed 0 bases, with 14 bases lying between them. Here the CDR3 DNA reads TGTGCCAGCAGCTTTGCAGGACTACTCACTAACTATGGCTACACCTTC. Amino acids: CASSFAGLLTNYGYTF.

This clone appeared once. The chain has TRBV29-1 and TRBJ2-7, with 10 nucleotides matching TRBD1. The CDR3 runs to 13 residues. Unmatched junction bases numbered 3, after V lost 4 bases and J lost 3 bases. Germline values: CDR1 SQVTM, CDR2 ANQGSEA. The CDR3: CSVAGTGDYEQYF. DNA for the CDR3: TGCAGCGTTGCTGGGACAGGGGACTACGAGCAGTACTTC.

The DNA of the CDR3 is TGTGCCAGCAGTGAAGGGCCAGGGAACACTGAAGCTTTCTTT. Translated, it gives CASSEGPGNTEAFF. V gene TRBV6-1 combines with J gene TRBJ1-1; D not certain. CDR3 length equals 14 residues. Deletions cut 1 base from V and 1 base from J, with 7 bases between. Germline assignment: CDR1 MNHNS and CDR2 SASEGT.

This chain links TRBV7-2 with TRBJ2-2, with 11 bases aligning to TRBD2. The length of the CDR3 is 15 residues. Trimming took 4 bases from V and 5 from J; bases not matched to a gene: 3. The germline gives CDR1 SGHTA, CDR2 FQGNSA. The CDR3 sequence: CASSSGLADTGELFF. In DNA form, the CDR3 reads TGTGCCAGCAGCTCGGGACTAGCGGATACCGGGGAGCTGTTTTTT.

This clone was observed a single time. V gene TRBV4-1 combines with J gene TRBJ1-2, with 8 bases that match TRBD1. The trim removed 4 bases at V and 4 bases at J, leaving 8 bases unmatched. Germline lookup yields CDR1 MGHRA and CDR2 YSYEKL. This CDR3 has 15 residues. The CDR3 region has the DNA TGCGCCAGCAGCCGTGGACAGGGAGAGAGCTATGGCTACACCTTC. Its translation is CASSRGQGESYGYTF.

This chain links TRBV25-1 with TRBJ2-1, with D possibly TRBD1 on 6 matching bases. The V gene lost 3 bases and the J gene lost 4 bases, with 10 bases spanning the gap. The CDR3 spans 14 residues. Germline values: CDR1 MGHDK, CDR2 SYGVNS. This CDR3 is CASSDRGRYNEQFF. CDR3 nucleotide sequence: TGTGCCAGCAGTGACAGGGGACGATACAATGAGCAGTTCTTC. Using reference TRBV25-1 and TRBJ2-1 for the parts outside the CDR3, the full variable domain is EADIYQTPRYLVIGTGKKITLECSQTMGHDKMYWYQQDPGMELHLIHYSYGVNSTEKGDLSSESTVSRIRTEHFPLTLESARPSHTSQYLCASSDRGRYNEQFFGPGTRLTVL.

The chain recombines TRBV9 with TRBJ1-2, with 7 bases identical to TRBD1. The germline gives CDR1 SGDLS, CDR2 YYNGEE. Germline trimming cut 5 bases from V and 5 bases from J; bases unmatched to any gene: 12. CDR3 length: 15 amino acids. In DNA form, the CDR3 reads TGTGCCAGCAGTCGACAGGGTCTGGGCGGGTATGGCTACACCTTC. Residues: CASSRQGLGGYGYTF.

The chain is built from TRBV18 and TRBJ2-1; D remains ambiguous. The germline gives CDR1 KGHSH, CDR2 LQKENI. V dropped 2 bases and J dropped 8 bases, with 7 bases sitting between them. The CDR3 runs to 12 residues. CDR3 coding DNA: TGTGCCAGCTCACCATCTATGGATGAGCAGTTCTTC. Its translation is CASSPSMDEQFF.

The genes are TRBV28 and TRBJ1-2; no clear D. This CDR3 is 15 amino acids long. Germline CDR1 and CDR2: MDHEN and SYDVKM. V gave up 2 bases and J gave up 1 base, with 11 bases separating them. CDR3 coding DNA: TGTGCCAGCAGTTTAAGACTCCCGGGTAACTATGGCTACACCTTC. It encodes CASSLRLPGNYGYTF.

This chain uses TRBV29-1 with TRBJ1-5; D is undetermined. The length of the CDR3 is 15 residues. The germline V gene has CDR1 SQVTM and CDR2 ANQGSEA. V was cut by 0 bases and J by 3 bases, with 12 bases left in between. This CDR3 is CSVEEDGQDNQPQHF. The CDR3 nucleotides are TGCAGCGTTGAAGAAGATGGCCAGGACAATCAGCCCCAGCATTTT.

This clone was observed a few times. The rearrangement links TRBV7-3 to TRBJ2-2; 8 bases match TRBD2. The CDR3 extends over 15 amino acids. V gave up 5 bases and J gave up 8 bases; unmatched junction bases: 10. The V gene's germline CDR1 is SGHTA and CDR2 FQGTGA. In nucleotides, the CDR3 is TGTGCCAGCAGCACGTACGCCAGCGGGGGTGGGGAGCTGTTTTTT. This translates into CASSTYASGGGELFF.

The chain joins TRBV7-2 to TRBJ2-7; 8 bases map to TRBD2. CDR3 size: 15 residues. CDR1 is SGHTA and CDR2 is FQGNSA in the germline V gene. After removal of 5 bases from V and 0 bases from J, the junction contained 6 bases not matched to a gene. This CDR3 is CASSRGLAGSYEQYF. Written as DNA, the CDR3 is TGTGCCAGCAGCAGAGGCCTAGCGGGCTCCTACGAGCAGTACTTC.

CDR3 nucleotide sequence: TGTGCCAGCAGCTTAGGGGGTAGCAGGGCAAACTATGGCTACACCTTC. Its translation is CASSLGGSRANYGYTF. V gene TRBV7-8 combines with J gene TRBJ1-2, with D possibly matching TRBD1 (5 bases). V lost 1 base and J lost 2, with 14 bases in between. The CDR3 has 16 residues. Germline V gene lookup returns CDR1 SGHVS and CDR2 FQNEAQ.

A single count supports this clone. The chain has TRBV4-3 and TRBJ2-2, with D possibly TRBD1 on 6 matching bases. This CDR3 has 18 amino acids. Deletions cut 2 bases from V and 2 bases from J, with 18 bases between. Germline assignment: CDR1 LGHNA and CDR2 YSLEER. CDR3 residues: CASSQRSDRDINTGELFF. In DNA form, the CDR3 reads TGCGCCAGCAGCCAAAGATCGGACCGGGACATAAACACCGGGGAGCTGTTTTTT.

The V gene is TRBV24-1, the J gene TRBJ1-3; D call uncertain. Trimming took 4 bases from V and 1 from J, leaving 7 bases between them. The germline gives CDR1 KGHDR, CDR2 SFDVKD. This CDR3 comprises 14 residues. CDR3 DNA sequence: TGTGCCACCAGTGACCCCTTGTCTGGAAACACCATATATTTT. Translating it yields CATSDPLSGNTIYF.